The entry below gives a single T cell receptor (beta chain) sequence along with its context. The antigen is undetermined. Time point noted: newly diagnosed GD, antithyroid drugs for less than 3 months. Generation of the TCR library employed RNA extracted from PBMCs. Germline V gene lookup returns CDR1 SGDLS and CDR2 YYNGEE. CDR3 length: 18 residues. V shed 7 bases and J 4 bases; nucleotides not matched to a gene: 19. Building of the TCR beta libraries involved iRepertoire HTBI primers and Arm-PCR of CDR3 regions. TCRdb reprocessed the multiplex PCR reads via MiXCR and lists one record per CDR3 protein. Counted here are some 560,000 distinct CDR3 sequences, roughly 15% occurring once; the ten biggest clones make up 25%. This sample is drawn from a study of regulatory T cells in long-lasting Graves disease. Broader study findings: Newly diagnosed Graves' patients exceeded persistent ones in TCR diversity. Blood alone, not thyroid tissue, was studied.

This sample also belongs to another study, concerning T cells in Graves' hyperthyroidism and ophthalmopathy. That publication notes: During a first-round RT-PCR of the TCR CDR3, the HTBI primer set was used.

The chain has TRBV9 and TRBJ2-5; 10 bases are shared with TRBD2. The sequence was obtained from a woman aged 35-65 years with Graves disease. The sequencing here drew on peripheral blood mononuclear cells (PBMCs), taken at new diagnosis, from a patient treated with antithyroid drugs. The CDR3 nucleotides read TGTGCCAGCGGGGTGGGTATGGCGAGCGGGGGGGCCGGAGAGACCCAGTACTTC. It is translated as CASGVGMASGGAGETQYF.